The clone carrying this T cell receptor (beta chain) showed up just once. Antigen unknown. The data originate from a study of blood T cells in healthy people across ages. This CDR3 comprises 14 residues. Germline loops: CDR1 ENHRY, CDR2 SYGVKD. V was trimmed by 1 base and J by 4 bases, leaving 10 bases between them. The second PCR ran 7 to 11 cycles with a sample-barcoded 5' primer and J-beta primers. One entry per CDR3 protein, called by TCRdb with MiXCR from the 5' RACE reads. The profile shows 600,000 to 650,000 distinct CDR3 sequences, 58% of them singletons. Study results and limitations: Diversity estimated from one million T cells was considered an underestimate. Higher diversity and more naive CD4+ cells were features of long-lived donors, compared to aged donors. Roughly linear age-related decline in beta diversity appeared, significant by age roughly 40.

Whenever a sample was processed, at least 7 million PBMCs were isolated. The receptor's source is a man between 60 and 70 years old in good health. Sample: blood. The chain couples TRBV10-3 to TRBJ1-1; D remains unclear. CDR3 residues: CAISELGSRTEAFF. The CDR3 DNA reads TGTGCCATCAGTGAGTTGGGGTCCCGCACTGAAGCTTTCTTT.